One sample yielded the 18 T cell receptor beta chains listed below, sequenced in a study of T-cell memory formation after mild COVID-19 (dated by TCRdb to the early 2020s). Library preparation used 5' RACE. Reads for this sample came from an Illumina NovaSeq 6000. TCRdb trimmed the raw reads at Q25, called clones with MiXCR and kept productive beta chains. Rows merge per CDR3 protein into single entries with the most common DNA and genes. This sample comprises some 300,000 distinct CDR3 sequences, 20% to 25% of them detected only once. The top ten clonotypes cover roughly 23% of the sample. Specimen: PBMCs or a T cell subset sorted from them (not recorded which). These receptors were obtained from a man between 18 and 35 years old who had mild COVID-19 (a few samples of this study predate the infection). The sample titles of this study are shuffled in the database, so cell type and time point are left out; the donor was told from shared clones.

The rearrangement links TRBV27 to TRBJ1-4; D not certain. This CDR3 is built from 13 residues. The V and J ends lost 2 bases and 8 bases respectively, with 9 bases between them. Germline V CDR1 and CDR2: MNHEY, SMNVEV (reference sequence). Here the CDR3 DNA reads TGTGCCAGCAGTTTAAGAAAAGGAGAAAAACTGTTTTTT. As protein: CASSLRKGEKLFF.

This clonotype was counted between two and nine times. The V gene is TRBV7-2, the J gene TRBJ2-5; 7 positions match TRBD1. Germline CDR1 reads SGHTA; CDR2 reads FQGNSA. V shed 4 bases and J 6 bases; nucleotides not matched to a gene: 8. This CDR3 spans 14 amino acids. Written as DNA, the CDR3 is TGTGCCAGCAGCTACGGGGACAGCCCCCAGACCCAGTACTTC. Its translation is CASSYGDSPQTQYF.

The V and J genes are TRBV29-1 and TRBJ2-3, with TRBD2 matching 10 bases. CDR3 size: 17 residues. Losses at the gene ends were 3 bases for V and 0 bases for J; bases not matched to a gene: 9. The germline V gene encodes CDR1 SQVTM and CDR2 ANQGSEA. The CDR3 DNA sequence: TGCAGCGTTGACGGGCTAGCGGGGGAAACTAGCACAGATACGCAGTATTTT. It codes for CSVDGLAGETSTDTQYF.

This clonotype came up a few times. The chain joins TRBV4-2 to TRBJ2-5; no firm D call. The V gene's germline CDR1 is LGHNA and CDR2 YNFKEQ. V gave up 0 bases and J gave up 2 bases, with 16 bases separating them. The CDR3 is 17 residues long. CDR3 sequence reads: CASSQDGLAGQQETQYF. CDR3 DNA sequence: TGTGCCAGCAGCCAAGATGGGTTGGCAGGCCAGCAAGAGACCCAGTACTTC.

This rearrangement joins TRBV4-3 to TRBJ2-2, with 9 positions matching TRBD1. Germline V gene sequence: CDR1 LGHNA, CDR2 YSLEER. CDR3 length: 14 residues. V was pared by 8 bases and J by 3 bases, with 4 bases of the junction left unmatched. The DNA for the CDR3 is TGCGCCAGCCTACAGGGGGCTTACACCGGGGAGCTGTTTTTT. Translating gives CASLQGAYTGELFF.

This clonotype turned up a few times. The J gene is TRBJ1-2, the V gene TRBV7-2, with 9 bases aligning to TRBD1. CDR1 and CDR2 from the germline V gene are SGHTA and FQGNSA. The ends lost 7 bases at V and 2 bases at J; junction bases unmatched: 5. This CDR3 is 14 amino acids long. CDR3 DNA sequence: TGTGCCAGCACCCTAGGGACAGGGAACTATGGCTACACCTTC. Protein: CASTLGTGNYGYTF. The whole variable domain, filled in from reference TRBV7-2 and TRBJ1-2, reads GAGVSQSPSNKVTEKGKDVELRCDPISGHTALYWYRQSLGQGLEFLIYFQGNSAPDKSGLPSDRFSAERTGGSVSTLTIQRTQQEDSAVYLCASTLGTGNYGYTFGSGTRLTVV.

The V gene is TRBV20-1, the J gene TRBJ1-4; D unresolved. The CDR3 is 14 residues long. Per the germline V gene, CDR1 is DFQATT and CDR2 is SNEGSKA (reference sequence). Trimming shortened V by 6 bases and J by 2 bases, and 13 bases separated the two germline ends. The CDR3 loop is CSAAPTRTNEKLFF. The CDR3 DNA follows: TGCAGTGCCGCTCCTACACGGACTAATGAAAAACTGTTTTTT.

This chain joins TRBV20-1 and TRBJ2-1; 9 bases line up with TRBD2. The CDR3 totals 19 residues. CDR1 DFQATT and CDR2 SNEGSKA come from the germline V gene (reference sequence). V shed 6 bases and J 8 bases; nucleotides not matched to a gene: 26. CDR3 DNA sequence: TGCAGTGCACCCCCCTCATCAATGCGGGGGGGCCTCCCCCGCGATGAGCAGTTCTTC. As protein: CSAPPSSMRGGLPRDEQFF.

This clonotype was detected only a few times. CDR3 DNA sequence: TGCGCCAGCAGAGATCTCAGAAGCCAAGAGACCCAGTACTTC. Translated, it gives CASRDLRSQETQYF. This chain links TRBV5-1 with TRBJ2-5; the D is unclear. The CDR3 runs 14 residues. Between the trimmed V and J ends, which lost 5 bases and 1 base, there was a span of 12 bases. CDR1 and CDR2 from the germline V gene are SGHRS and YFSETQ.

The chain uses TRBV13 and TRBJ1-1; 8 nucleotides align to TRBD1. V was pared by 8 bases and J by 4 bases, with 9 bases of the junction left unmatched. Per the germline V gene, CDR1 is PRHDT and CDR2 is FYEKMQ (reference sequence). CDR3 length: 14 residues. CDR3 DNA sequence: TGTGCCAGCGGTTCCAGGGGGCGAGGCACTGAAGCTTTCTTT. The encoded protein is CASGSRGRGTEAFF.

The CDR3: CASRSMTSGTDTQYF. In DNA, the CDR3 is TGTGCCAGCAGATCGATGACTAGCGGCACAGATACGCAGTATTTT. The J gene is TRBJ2-3, the V gene TRBV25-1; the match to TRBD2 covers 8 bases. CDR1 and CDR2 (germline): MGHDK, SYGVNS. The J segment lost 1 base and the V segment lost 6 bases, leaving 6 bases of the junction unmatched. The CDR3 runs to 15 residues.

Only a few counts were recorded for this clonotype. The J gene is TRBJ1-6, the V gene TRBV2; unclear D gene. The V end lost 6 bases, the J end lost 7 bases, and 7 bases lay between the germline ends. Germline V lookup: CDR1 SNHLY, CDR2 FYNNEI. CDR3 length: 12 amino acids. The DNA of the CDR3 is TGTGCCAGCAGCCAGACCAATTCACCCCTCCACTTT. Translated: CASSQTNSPLHF.

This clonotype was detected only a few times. The CDR3: CASSLIGTGLNEKLFF. CDR3 nucleotide sequence: TGCGCCAGCAGCCTCATTGGGACAGGTCTTAATGAAAAACTGTTTTTT. The J gene is TRBJ1-4, the V gene TRBV5-1, with 8 nucleotides matching TRBD1. CDR3 length: 16 amino acids. V was pared by 4 bases and J by 4 bases, with 9 bases of the junction left unmatched. The germline V gene has CDR1 SGHRS and CDR2 YFSETQ.

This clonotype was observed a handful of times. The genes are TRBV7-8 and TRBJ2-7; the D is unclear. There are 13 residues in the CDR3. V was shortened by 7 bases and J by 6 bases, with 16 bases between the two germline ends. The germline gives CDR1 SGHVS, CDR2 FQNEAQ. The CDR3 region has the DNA TGTGCCAGCACGACCAGAGAATTATCCGAGCAGTACTTC. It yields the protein CASTTRELSEQYF.

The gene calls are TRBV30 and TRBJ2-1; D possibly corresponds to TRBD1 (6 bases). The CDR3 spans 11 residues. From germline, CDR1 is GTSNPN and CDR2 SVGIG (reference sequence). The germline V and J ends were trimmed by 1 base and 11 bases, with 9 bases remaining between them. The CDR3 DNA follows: TGTGCCTGGAGTGCCGGGACAAAGCAGTTCTTC. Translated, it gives CAWSAGTKQFF.

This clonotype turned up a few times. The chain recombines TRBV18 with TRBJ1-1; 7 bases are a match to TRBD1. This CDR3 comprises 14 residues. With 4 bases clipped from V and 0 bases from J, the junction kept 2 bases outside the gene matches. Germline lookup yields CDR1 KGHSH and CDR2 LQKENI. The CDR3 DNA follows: TGTGCCAGCTCACGGGACAGCCTGAACACTGAAGCTTTCTTT. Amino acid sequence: CASSRDSLNTEAFF.

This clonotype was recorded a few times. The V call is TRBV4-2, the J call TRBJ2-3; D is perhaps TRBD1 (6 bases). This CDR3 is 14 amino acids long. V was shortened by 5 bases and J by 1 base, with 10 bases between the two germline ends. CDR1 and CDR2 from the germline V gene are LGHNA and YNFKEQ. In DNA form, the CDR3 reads TGTGCCAGCAGCGGATGGACAGGCACAGATACGCAGTATTTT. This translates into CASSGWTGTDTQYF.

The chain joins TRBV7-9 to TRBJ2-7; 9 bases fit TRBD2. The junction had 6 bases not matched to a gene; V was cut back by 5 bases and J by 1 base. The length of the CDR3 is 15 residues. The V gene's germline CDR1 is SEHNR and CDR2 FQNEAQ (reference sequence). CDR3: CASSPLAGKSYEQYF. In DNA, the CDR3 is TGTGCCAGCAGCCCTCTAGCGGGGAAGTCCTACGAGCAGTACTTC. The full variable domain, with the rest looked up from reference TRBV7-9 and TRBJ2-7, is DTGVSQNPRHKITKRGQNVTFRCDPISEHNRLYWYRQTLGQGPEFLTYFQNEAQLEKSRLLSDRFSAERPKGSFSTLEIQRTEQGDSAMYLCASSPLAGKSYEQYFGPGTRLTVT.